The entry below gives a single TCR beta chain sequence along with its context. Its target is unknown. This sample was taken from a study of OX40 agonist ivuxolimab in advanced cancers. At the level of the study: Patients took ivuxolimab, an agonistic anti-OX40 (CD134) antibody. Eligibility rules accepted prior anti-PD-1, anti-PD-L1 or anti-CTLA-4 therapy, and 35% to 40% had some. A mean age of around 66 years, range about 20 to 85, was recorded, and approximately 85% were male.

Study results and caveats: Relative to CD4+, CD8+ T cells held more expanded clones on average.

The repertoire was sequenced with immunoSEQ multiplex PCR; TCRdb's copy has only in-frame clones and lacks some. There are approximately 23,000 clones in the sample; roughly 66% occur only once, and roughly 18% lies in the top ten. This clonotype was obtained from an adult with an advanced solid tumor such as melanoma, head and neck, liver or kidney cancer. Sequenced material: CD4+ or CD8+ T cells sorted from blood, taken in a trial of the OX40 agonist ivuxolimab.

CDR3 region: CSVLLVDRANTGELFF. The CDR3 DNA is TGCAGCGTTCTCTTGGTCGACAGGGCTAACACCGGGGAGCTGTTTTTT. The V and J genes are TRBV29-1 and TRBJ2-2; 7 bases agree with TRBD1. CDR3 size: 16 residues. CDR1 and CDR2 (germline): SQVTM, ANQGSEA. Trimming removed 5 bases from V and 2 bases from J; junction bases left unmatched: 11.